The 30 T cell receptor beta chains in this list originate from one sample, sequenced in a study of a mutant IDH1 vaccine in newly diagnosed glioma. Regarding time point: week 23, last vaccination. Topical imiquimod was applied with each vaccine dose, which held 300 ug of mutant IDH1 20-mer peptide. No antigen has been assigned to these receptors. Some clones are missing from TCRdb's copy, which holds only in-frame ones; the method was immunoSEQ multiplex PCR. The data contain approximately 70,000 clones, 84% of them singletons. The material was PBMCs, obtained from a glioma patient whose treatment included an IDH1 peptide vaccine. These TCRs come from a man aged 18 to 30 with glioma.

This clone occurred once. CDR3 sequence reads: CASSQELGFETQYF. DNA of the CDR3: TGTGCCAGCAGCCAAGAATTAGGGTTTGAGACCCAGTACTTC. The chain is built from TRBV14 and TRBJ2-5; D gene unclear. This CDR3 region has 14 residues. Looked up from germline, CDR1 is SGHDN and CDR2 is FVKESK. The germline V and J ends were trimmed by 0 bases and 5 bases, with 10 bases remaining between them. Full variable domain (rest looked up from reference TRBV14 and TRBJ2-5): EAGVTQFPSHSVIEKGQTVTLRCDPISGHDNLYWYRRVMGKEIKFLLHFVKESKQDESGMPNNRFLAERTGGTYSTLKVQPAELEDSGVYFCASSQELGFETQYFGPGTRLLVL.

V is TRBV7-3 and J is TRBJ1-1; D is unresolved. This CDR3 contains 13 residues. CDR1 SGHTA and CDR2 FQGTGA come from the germline V gene. V was clipped by 1 base and J by 5 bases, with 8 bases between them. The CDR3 spells CASSLRRGTEAFF. The CDR3 bases are TGTGCCAGCAGCTTAAGACGGGGAACTGAAGCTTTCTTT. Filled out from reference TRBV7-3 and TRBJ1-1, the complete variable domain reads GAGVSQTPSNKVTEKGKYVELRCDPISGHTALYWYRQSLGQGPEFLIYFQGTGAADDSGLPNDRFFAVRPEGSVSTLKIQRTERGDSAVYLCASSLRRGTEAFFGQGTRLTVV.

V gene TRBV7-9 combines with J gene TRBJ2-5; no firm D call. Trimming shortened V by 5 bases and J by 5 bases, and 15 bases separated the two germline ends. Germline V lookup: CDR1 SEHNR, CDR2 FQNEAQ (reference sequence). The CDR3 runs to 14 residues. This chain's CDR3 is CASSHLGAGETQYF. CDR3 nucleotide sequence: TGTGCCAGCAGCCACTTGGGCGCTGGGGAGACCCAGTACTTC.

The chain recombines TRBV5-6 with TRBJ1-2, with D possibly matching TRBD1 (6 bases). Germline-derived CDR1 and CDR2 are SGHDT and YYEEEE. This CDR3 region has 15 residues. V was shortened by 2 bases and J by 3 bases, with 14 bases between the two germline ends. Here the CDR3 reads CASSLLTGPYYGYTF. CDR3 bases: TGTGCCAGCAGCTTACTAACAGGGCCTTACTATGGCTACACCTTC.

A single count supports this clone. The chain is built from TRBV12-2 and TRBJ1-2. TRBV12-2 is a pseudogene locus. The CDR3 has 17 residues. CDR3 coding DNA: TGTGCAAGTCGCTTAGCCCGGGTGCGGTGGGCGGGCTATGGCTACACCTTC. It codes for CASRLARVRWAGYGYTF.

This clone was counted a few times. The genes are TRBV7-3 and TRBJ1-1; D is unclear. Germline CDR1 and CDR2: SGHTA and FQGTGA. The CDR3 has 13 residues. Trimming removed 5 bases at V and 1 base at J, with 8 bases between. CDR3 DNA: TGTGCCAGCAGCCCGTCTCCGAACACTGAAGCTTTCTTT. Its protein product is CASSPSPNTEAFF.

The J gene is TRBJ1-2, the V gene TRBV7-9; 7 bases map to TRBD1. CDR3 length: 13 residues. V shed 5 bases, J shed 4 bases, and the junction held 4 bases outside the gene matches. The V gene's germline CDR1 is SEHNR and CDR2 FQNEAQ (reference sequence). CDR3 sequence reads: CASSLRDSYGYTF. DNA for the CDR3: TGTGCCAGCAGCCTCAGGGACAGCTATGGCTACACCTTC.

V is TRBV5-1 and J is TRBJ2-3, with 9 bases matching TRBD2. Looked up from germline, CDR1 is SGHRS and CDR2 is YFSETQ. This CDR3 region has 18 residues. V shed 1 base, J shed 5 bases, and the junction held 14 bases outside the gene matches. The CDR3 region is CASSLWGQLAGVEDTQYF. CDR3 DNA: TGCGCCAGCAGCTTGTGGGGGCAGTTAGCGGGGGTTGAAGATACGCAGTATTTT. Complete variable domain (other parts from reference TRBV5-1 and TRBJ2-3): KAGVTQTPRYLIKTRGQQVTLSCSPISGHRSVSWYQQTPGQGLQFLFEYFSETQRNKGNFPGRFSGRQFSNSRSEMNVSTLELGDSALYLCASSLWGQLAGVEDTQYFGPGTRLTVL.

As to this clone: An end of the junction does not agree with germline; a read error may underlie this. The rearrangement uses TRBV5-8 and TRBJ2-3; weak D call: TRBD2 (6 bases). Germline CDR1 and CDR2: SGHTS and YDEGEE. The CDR3 totals 16 residues. Here the CDR3 DNA reads TGTGCCAGCAACTTGGGGGGACCGGGCCGCACAGATACGCAGTATTTT. Amino acids: CASNLGGPGRTDTQYF.

The chain joins TRBV6-4 to TRBJ1-5, with D tentatively TRBD1 (6 bases). Germline lookup yields CDR1 MRHNA and CDR2 SNTAGT. This CDR3 comprises 13 residues. V was pared by 6 bases and J by 3 bases, with 9 bases between. The CDR3 loop reads CASSGTPNQPQHF. In DNA form, the CDR3 reads TGTGCCAGCAGCGGGACACCCAATCAGCCCCAGCATTTT.

V and J are TRBV6-6 and TRBJ2-1; D is possibly TRBD1 (7 bases). Per the germline V gene, CDR1 is MNHNY and CDR2 is SVGAGI (reference sequence). Trimming pared 2 bases from V and 6 bases from J, leaving 17 bases between. CDR3 length: 16 amino acids. The CDR3 DNA reads TGTGCCAGCAGTTACAATCTCGGCCAGGGGGGCAATGAGCAGTTCTTC. Translated: CASSYNLGQGGNEQFF.

The chain employs TRBV16 and TRBJ2-3; D is ambiguous. CDR1 and CDR2 from the germline V gene are KGHSY and FQNENV. The CDR3 length is 15 residues. Trimming stripped 4 bases from V and 1 base from J, with 12 bases between. CDR3 protein: CASSPSRQGTDTQYF. In DNA form, the CDR3 reads TGTGCCAGCAGCCCTTCAAGGCAGGGCACAGATACGCAGTATTTT.

A few counts support this clone. The genes are TRBV6-5 and TRBJ2-2; tentative D call: TRBD2 (6 bases). CDR3 length: 15 residues. The V and J ends lost 6 bases and 5 bases respectively, with 16 bases between them. Germline-derived CDR1 and CDR2 are MNHEY and SVGAGI. CDR3 bases: TGTGCCAGCAGACCGACAGAGGACTATACCGGGGAGCTGTTTTTT. Translating it yields CASRPTEDYTGELFF.

This chain joins TRBV30 and TRBJ2-3; 8 positions agree with TRBD2. The V gene's germline CDR1 is GTSNPN and CDR2 SVGIG (reference sequence). With 4 bases clipped from V and 4 bases from J, the junction kept 16 bases outside the gene matches. The CDR3 contains 17 residues. The CDR3 bases are TGTGCCTGGACTCTTGCCTTGCCCCGGGGGGGCCCAGATACGCAGTATTTT. The encoded protein is CAWTLALPRGGPDTQYF.

The chain links TRBV11-3 to TRBJ2-2; D is undetermined. Germline-derived CDR1 and CDR2 are SGHNT and YENEEA. The CDR3 runs 15 residues. Between the trimmed V and J ends, which lost 5 bases and 2 bases, there was a span of 12 bases. The CDR3 DNA sequence: TGTGCCAGCAGCCCTGGATCATCTAACACCGGGGAGCTGTTTTTT. Translating gives CASSPGSSNTGELFF.

This chain joins TRBV5-5 and TRBJ1-5, with 8 bases aligning to TRBD1. The CDR3 runs 17 residues. V lost 4 bases and J lost 3; bases outside the gene matches: 12. The germline V gene encodes CDR1 SGHKS and CDR2 YYEKEE (reference sequence). CDR3 protein: CASSIGQGGGFNQPQHF. CDR3 in DNA: TGTGCCAGCAGCATTGGACAGGGTGGAGGGTTCAATCAGCCCCAGCATTTT.

The chain carries TRBV10-1 and TRBJ1-5; 9 bases are shared with TRBD1. V was clipped by 7 bases and J by 6 bases; unmatched bases: 37. The length of the CDR3 is 24 residues. From germline, CDR1 is WNHNN and CDR2 SYGVQD (reference sequence). The CDR3 nucleotides are TGCGCCAGCACCGCGGACCCCTTTACAGGGGGCGTCGAGGCCAACGAGGCCGGCCTTCAGCCCCAGCATTTT. Its protein is CASTADPFTGGVEANEAGLQPQHF.

This clone occurred once. The chain joins TRBV11-2 to TRBJ2-3, with 9 bases matching TRBD2. Germline-derived CDR1 and CDR2 are SGHAT and FQNNGV. With V trimmed by 4 bases and J by 4 bases, 9 bases remained unmatched. The CDR3 has 16 amino acids. CDR3 in amino acids: CASSSRQREVADTQYF. DNA of the CDR3: TGTGCCAGCAGCTCCCGGCAGCGGGAGGTAGCAGATACGCAGTATTTT.

This chain joins TRBV15 and TRBJ2-1; TRBD1 matches 8 bases. Per germline, CDR1 LNHNV and CDR2 YYDKDF (reference sequence). There are 13 residues in the CDR3. V lost 5 bases to trimming and J lost 6 bases; unmatched junction nucleotides: 3. CDR3 region: CATSWTGSNEQFF. CDR3 bases: TGTGCCACCAGCTGGACAGGGTCCAATGAGCAGTTCTTC.

The chain employs TRBV7-8 and TRBJ2-7; D possibly corresponds to TRBD1 (6 bases). This CDR3 has 14 residues. V was trimmed by 2 bases and J by 5 bases, leaving 13 bases between them. CDR1 SGHVS and CDR2 FQNEAQ come from the germline V gene. The CDR3 nucleotides are TGTGCCAGCAGCTTAAGAAACAGGGACCACGAGCAGTACTTC. It is translated as CASSLRNRDHEQYF.

V usage is TRBV27 and J usage is TRBJ1-2, with 9 bases that match TRBD1. The CDR3 totals 14 residues. V lost 6 bases and J lost 4; bases outside the gene matches: 6. Germline V gives CDR1 MNHEY, CDR2 SMNVEV (reference sequence). CDR3 nucleotide sequence: TGTGCCAGCAGGACAGGGGGGGTTACCTATGGCTACACCTTC. As protein: CASRTGGVTYGYTF.

V usage is TRBV7-9 and J usage is TRBJ1-4; perhaps TRBD1 as D (6 bases). Germline CDR1 and CDR2: SEHNR and FQNEAQ (reference sequence). V was pared by 6 bases and J by 8 bases, with 22 bases between. CDR3 length: 16 residues. For the CDR3, the DNA is TGTGCCAGCAGATCATCATCTCGGGGGGCGGGAGAAAAACTGTTTTTT. Protein sequence: CASRSSSRGAGEKLFF. Filled out from reference TRBV7-9 and TRBJ1-4, the complete variable domain reads DTGVSQNPRHKITKRGQNVTFRCDPISEHNRLYWYRQTLGQGPEFLTYFQNEAQLEKSRLLSDRFSAERPKGSFSTLEIQRTEQGDSAMYLCASRSSSRGAGEKLFFGSGTQLSVL.

The chain employs TRBV5-8 and TRBJ1-1; the D gene is possibly TRBD1 (5 bases). V dropped 6 bases and J dropped 9 bases, with 21 bases sitting between them. The CDR3 is 14 residues long. CDR1 and CDR2 (germline): SGHTS, YDEGEE. Here the CDR3 DNA reads TGTGCCAGCACCCCGGGGCCGATCTTTCCCCAAGCTTTCTTT. Protein: CASTPGPIFPQAFF.

The chain uses TRBV15 and TRBJ2-4; D is possibly TRBD1 or TRBD2 (6 bases each). The CDR3 is made up of 19 amino acids. V lost 1 base to trimming and J lost 0 bases, with 19 bases between them. Germline V lookup: CDR1 LNHNV, CDR2 YYDKDF (reference sequence). CDR3 DNA: TGTGCCACCAGCAGAGCCGGGGGCAGGAGTAGATTAGCCAAAAACATTCAGTACTTC. Encoded protein: CATSRAGGRSRLAKNIQYF.

The chain carries TRBV21-1 and TRBJ1-2; the DNA was not used to check the table's D call, TRBD1. TRBV21-1 is a pseudogene segment. This CDR3 has 17 residues. This CDR3 reads CASSKDYMGQLDYGYTF. In nucleotides, the CDR3 is TGTGCCAGCAGCAAAGATTATATGGGACAGCTTGACTATGGCTACACCTTC.

The CDR3 loop reads CASSQERSAGRNTDTQYF. CDR3 nucleotide sequence: TGCGCCAGCAGCCAAGAACGGTCAGCGGGTCGTAACACAGATACGCAGTATTTT. The gene calls are TRBV4-3 and TRBJ2-3; perhaps TRBD2 as D (6 bases). The CDR3 covers 18 residues. The V gene lost 0 bases and the J gene lost 2 bases, with 18 bases spanning the gap. Germline CDR1 and CDR2: LGHNA and YSLEER.

The rearrangement joins TRBV6-5 to TRBJ1-1; D not resolved. The CDR3 spans 14 residues. Germline V lookup: CDR1 MNHEY, CDR2 SVGAGI. The ends were cut back, 5 bases at V and 8 bases at J, with 18 bases in the middle. CDR3 DNA sequence: TGTGCCAGCAGTATGGCCGGAGGAGGCGAAGAAGCTTTCTTT. This encodes CASSMAGGGEEAFF.

The chain carries TRBV7-8 and TRBJ2-1; 7 nucleotides align to TRBD1. The V segment lost 6 bases and the J segment 5 bases; nucleotides outside the gene matches: 19. The CDR3 loop spans 18 amino acids. Germline assignment: CDR1 SGHVS and CDR2 FQNEAQ. The CDR3 DNA reads as TGTGCCAGCAGGTTCCTCAGTGGAGACAGGGCAGGCGACAATGAGCAGTTCTTC. Its translation: CASRFLSGDRAGDNEQFF.

The chain recombines TRBV27 with TRBJ1-2; D possibly corresponds to TRBD1 (6 bases). CDR3 size: 11 residues. Germline values: CDR1 MNHEY, CDR2 SMNVEV (reference sequence). The V end was cut by 7 bases, the J end by 7 bases, with 10 bases between. In nucleotides, the CDR3 is TGTGCCAGCAAGACAGGCCTTGGCTACACCTTC. Translated, it gives CASKTGLGYTF.

V and J are TRBV6-5 and TRBJ2-5, with TRBD1 identical over 9 bases. Germline V CDR1 and CDR2: MNHEY, SVGAGI. The V and J ends lost 7 bases and 5 bases, in that order; junction bases with no gene match: 5. This CDR3 region has 13 residues. CDR3 coding DNA: TGTGCCAGCAATTATGGACAGGGGGAGACCCAGTACTTC. Translating it yields CASNYGQGETQYF.